The clone carrying this T cell receptor (beta chain) was recorded at least ten times. Documented time point: technical triplicate 1. TCRdb passed the 5' RACE reads through MiXCR, listing each CDR3 protein once. The data contain around 37,000 distinct CDR3 sequences, around 10% of them singletons. The data are from a study of neurological immune-mediated disorders. Germline V lookup: CDR1 MDHEN, CDR2 SYDVKM. The CDR3 consists of 12 residues. The V and J ends lost 8 bases and 3 bases respectively, with 10 bases between them. The chain has TRBV28 and TRBJ1-2; D possibly corresponds to TRBD1 (5 bases). This TCR was recovered from a man in his 60s with HTLV-1-associated myelopathy (HAM/TSP). Material: PBMCs. The CDR3 reads CASSGRDYGYTF. Here the CDR3 DNA reads TGTGCCAGCTCCGGCAGGGACTATGGCTACACCTTC.